These 23 T cell receptor beta chains were sequenced from one sample in a study of T cell responses to AZD1222 COVID-19 vaccine. Profiling relied on immunoSEQ multiplex PCR, and the TCRdb table lists in-frame clones only, not all of them. The sample holds 86,000 or so clones, approximately 90% seen once. Material: peripheral blood, obtained on day 0 of MenACWY control vaccination. These receptors all come from an adult in good health.

The chain carries TRBV6-2 or TRBV6-3 and TRBJ1-5; TRBD1 might be the D (6 bases). Germline-derived CDR1 and CDR2 are MNHEY and SVGEGT. This CDR3 region has 14 residues. Trimming removed 4 bases from V and 4 bases from J, with 11 bases in between. The CDR3 DNA is TGTGCCAGCAGTTTCCTACAGGGTAATCAGCCCCAGCATTTT. Its protein is CASSFLQGNQPQHF.

This rearrangement joins TRBV11-2 to TRBJ2-7; D possibly matches TRBD1 or TRBD2 (5 bases each). V lost 0 bases to trimming and J lost 1 base, with 13 bases between them. In germline, CDR1 is SGHAT, CDR2 FQNNGV. The CDR3 loop spans 16 amino acids. The CDR3 DNA reads as TGTGCCAGCAGCTTAGAGGGGGAACAGGAGTCCTACGAGCAGTACTTC. Translated, it gives CASSLEGEQESYEQYF.

The rearrangement links TRBV24-1 to TRBJ2-1; the match to TRBD1 covers 11 bases. V was clipped by 6 bases and J by 6 bases; unmatched bases: 9. The CDR3 totals 16 residues. Germline V CDR1 and CDR2: KGHDR, SFDVKD. The CDR3 nucleotides read TGTGCCACCAGTAGCTCAGGGACAGGGGGACCCAATGAGCAGTTCTTC. Protein: CATSSSGTGGPNEQFF.

The rearrangement joins TRBV4-1 to TRBJ2-7; 8 bases align to TRBD1. After removal of 4 bases from V and 6 bases from J, the junction contained 11 bases not matched to a gene. Germline V gene sequence: CDR1 MGHRA, CDR2 YSYEKL. The CDR3 consists of 15 residues. The CDR3: CASSPAGQGVLEQYF. Written as DNA, the CDR3 is TGCGCCAGCAGCCCGGCAGGACAGGGTGTCCTCGAGCAGTACTTC.

This sequence joins TRBV5-6 and TRBJ2-1; D is unresolved. The length of the CDR3 is 17 residues. Looked up from germline, CDR1 is SGHDT and CDR2 is YYEEEE. V was cut by 2 bases and J by 5 bases, with 20 bases left in between. The CDR3: CASSFKSSSPRNNEQFF. For the CDR3, the DNA is TGTGCCAGCAGCTTTAAGTCCTCATCGCCGCGTAACAATGAGCAGTTCTTC.

The chain employs TRBV6-1 and TRBJ1-4, with D uncertain. CDR1 is MNHNS, CDR2 SASEGT, per germline. Trimming took off 2 bases at V and 10 bases at J, with 20 bases between the two ends. This CDR3 spans 16 amino acids. The CDR3: CASSEYTGDRIGKLFF. Here the CDR3 DNA reads TGTGCCAGCAGTGAATACACTGGAGACCGGATTGGAAAACTGTTTTTT.

This sequence joins TRBV19 and TRBJ2-6; possibly TRBD2 for D (7 bases). The V gene's germline CDR1 is LNHDA and CDR2 SQIVND (reference sequence). The CDR3 is 17 amino acids. V lost 3 bases and J 2 bases, leaving 14 bases between the germline ends. CDR3 coding DNA: TGTGCCAGTAGTATTCGGGGGGCTATAGCTGGGGCCAACGTCCTGACTTTC. Encoded protein: CASSIRGAIAGANVLTF.

In this sample, this clone turned up once. Other nucleotide sequences from this sample produce the same CDR3. The chain joins TRBV19 to TRBJ1-5, with a weak D call TRBD1 (5 bases). V was shortened by 5 bases and J by 10 bases, with 12 bases between the two germline ends. The CDR3 covers 12 residues. In germline, CDR1 is LNHDA, CDR2 SQIVND (reference sequence). CDR3 region: CASSSVGTPQHF. CDR3 nucleotide sequence: TGTGCCAGTAGTTCCGTCGGGACTCCCCAGCATTTT. Supplemented by reference TRBV19 and TRBJ1-5, the full variable domain reads DGGITQSPKYLFRKEGQNVTLSCEQNLNHDAMYWYRQDPGQGLRLIYYSQIVNDFQKGDIAEGYSVSREKKESFPLTVTSAQKNPTAFYLCASSSVGTPQHFGDGTRLSIL.

The V call is TRBV10-2, the J call TRBJ1-1, with D maybe TRBD1 (6 bases). Trimming took 0 bases from V and 1 from J, leaving 9 bases between them. This CDR3 contains 15 residues. Germline lookup yields CDR1 WSHSY and CDR2 SAAADI. The CDR3 sequence: CASSESTGGNTEAFF. Written as DNA, the CDR3 is TGCGCCAGCAGTGAGTCGACAGGAGGGAACACTGAAGCTTTCTTT.

This chain joins TRBV5-6 and TRBJ1-4, with 9 bases that match TRBD1. CDR3 length equals 15 residues. Losses at the gene ends were 4 bases for V and 4 bases for J; bases not matched to a gene: 5. The germline V gene has CDR1 SGHDT and CDR2 YYEEEE. CDR3 in amino acids: CASSGTGRGNEKLFF. The CDR3 DNA follows: TGTGCCAGCAGCGGGACAGGGCGCGGTAATGAAAAACTGTTTTTT.

The chain uses TRBV7-2 and TRBJ2-2; 8 bases are shared with TRBD1. V lost 4 bases to trimming and J lost 2 bases; unmatched junction nucleotides: 6. Germline V gene sequence: CDR1 SGHTA, CDR2 FQGNSA. The length of the CDR3 is 16 residues. The CDR3 loop reads CASSSPTGVNTGELFF. The CDR3 nucleotides are TGTGCCAGCAGCTCCCCGACAGGGGTTAACACCGGGGAGCTGTTTTTT.

V is TRBV5-1 and J is TRBJ2-7; 9 bases are shared with TRBD2. The germline V gene encodes CDR1 SGHRS and CDR2 YFSETQ. CDR3 length: 14 residues. V shed 4 bases, J shed 0 bases, and the junction held 2 bases outside the gene matches. The CDR3 region is CASSVSGGSYEQYF. CDR3 DNA: TGCGCCAGCAGCGTTAGCGGGGGCTCCTACGAGCAGTACTTC.

The V call is TRBV4-2, the J call TRBJ1-5; 9 positions match TRBD1. Germline loops: CDR1 LGHNA, CDR2 YNFKEQ. Losses at the gene ends were 0 bases for V and 11 bases for J; bases not matched to a gene: 8. The CDR3 sequence is 15 residues long. The CDR3 is CASSQDTGTGRAQHF. CDR3 DNA: TGTGCCAGCAGCCAAGACACCGGGACAGGGAGGGCCCAGCATTTT.

The chain uses TRBV5-4 and TRBJ1-1, with 8 positions matching TRBD1. The CDR3 spans 16 residues. Unmatched junction bases numbered 16, after V lost 4 bases and J lost 8 bases. The germline CDR1 and CDR2 sequences are SGHNT and YYREEE (reference sequence). The CDR3 coding sequence is TGTGCCAGCAGCAAATCCGGGACAGGAAGGTCAGGCGAAGCTTTCTTT. Protein: CASSKSGTGRSGEAFF.

The chain carries TRBV2 and TRBJ2-1, with D perhaps matching TRBD1 or TRBD2 (6 bases each). The CDR3 has 14 residues. The V gene's germline CDR1 is SNHLY and CDR2 FYNNEI. Trimming took off 7 bases at V and 2 bases at J, with 12 bases between the two ends. CDR3: CASTGDSTYNEQFF. The CDR3 bases are TGTGCCAGCACAGGGGACTCTACCTACAATGAGCAGTTCTTC.

V usage is TRBV3-1 (or the pseudogene TRBV3-2) and J usage is TRBJ2-7; the match to TRBD2 covers 12 bases. CDR1 LGHDT and CDR2 YNNKEL come from the germline V gene (reference sequence). The ends lost 6 bases at V and 2 bases at J; junction bases unmatched: 2. CDR3 size: 14 residues. The CDR3 DNA sequence: TGTGCCAGCAGTCGACTAGCGGGAGCCTACGAGCAGTACTTC. Translation gives CASSRLAGAYEQYF.

This rearrangement joins TRBV5-5 to TRBJ2-7; D is unclear. V lost 1 base to trimming and J lost 1 base, with 9 bases between them. This CDR3 is 14 amino acids long. Per the germline V gene, CDR1 is SGHKS and CDR2 is YYEKEE (reference sequence). This CDR3 is CASSLRQESYEQYF. The CDR3 region has the DNA TGTGCCAGCAGCTTGAGGCAGGAATCCTACGAGCAGTACTTC. The variable domain in full, completed from reference TRBV5-5 and TRBJ2-7, reads DAGVTQSPTHLIKTRGQQVTLRCSPISGHKSVSWYQQVLGQGPQFIFQYYEKEERGRGNFPDRFSARQFPNYSSELNVNALLLGDSALYLCASSLRQESYEQYFGPGTRLTVT.

The chain is built from TRBV18 and TRBJ1-5, with D maybe TRBD1 (5 bases). The CDR3 extends over 15 amino acids. Germline assignment: CDR1 KGHSH and CDR2 LQKENI. The germline V and J ends were trimmed by 6 bases and 4 bases, with 16 bases remaining between them. The CDR3 reads CASSMGGGHNQPQHF. For the CDR3, the DNA is TGTGCCAGCTCTATGGGCGGCGGACATAATCAGCCCCAGCATTTT.

The V call is TRBV29-1, the J call TRBJ2-7; TRBD1 might be the D (5 bases). CDR1 is SQVTM and CDR2 is ANQGSEA in the germline V gene. This CDR3 contains 11 residues. V lost 3 bases to trimming and J lost 5 bases, with 8 bases between them. The CDR3 region is CSVDQGDEQYF. The CDR3 region has the DNA TGCAGCGTTGACCAAGGGGACGAGCAGTACTTC.

The V call is TRBV7-2, the J call TRBJ2-2, with 7 bases aligning to TRBD1. The length of the CDR3 is 15 residues. Germline loops: CDR1 SGHTA, CDR2 FQGNSA. V shed 6 bases, J shed 5 bases, and the junction held 9 bases outside the gene matches. The CDR3 region has the DNA TGTGCCAGCAGTCCTACAGGGGCATCAACCGGGGAGCTGTTTTTT. It translates to CASSPTGASTGELFF.

The chain recombines TRBV10-1 with TRBJ1-6; the D gene is possibly TRBD1 (5 bases). Germline V lookup: CDR1 WNHNN, CDR2 SYGVQD (reference sequence). Deletions cut 4 bases from V and 7 bases from J, with 8 bases between. This CDR3 has 13 residues. CDR3 nucleotides: TGCGCCAGCAGTGGACAGTCGAATTCACCCCTCCACTTT. This codes for CASSGQSNSPLHF.

This chain uses TRBV27 with TRBJ2-1; TRBD1 aligns across 9 bases. Looked up from germline, CDR1 is MNHEY and CDR2 is SMNVEV (reference sequence). V was pared by 10 bases and J by 2 bases, with 9 bases of the junction left unmatched. This CDR3 contains 15 residues. DNA for the CDR3: TGTGCCACGACCTTGGGGACAGGGCCCTACAATGAGCAGTTCTTC. Its protein product is CATTLGTGPYNEQFF.

This chain links TRBV15 with TRBJ1-1; D perhaps matches TRBD1 (5 bases). This CDR3 spans 12 amino acids. V lost 1 base and J lost 11, with 11 bases in between. Germline values: CDR1 LNHNV, CDR2 YYDKDF (reference sequence). The CDR3 sequence is CATSRASGTAFF. The CDR3 DNA sequence: TGTGCCACCAGCAGAGCTAGCGGGACTGCTTTCTTT.